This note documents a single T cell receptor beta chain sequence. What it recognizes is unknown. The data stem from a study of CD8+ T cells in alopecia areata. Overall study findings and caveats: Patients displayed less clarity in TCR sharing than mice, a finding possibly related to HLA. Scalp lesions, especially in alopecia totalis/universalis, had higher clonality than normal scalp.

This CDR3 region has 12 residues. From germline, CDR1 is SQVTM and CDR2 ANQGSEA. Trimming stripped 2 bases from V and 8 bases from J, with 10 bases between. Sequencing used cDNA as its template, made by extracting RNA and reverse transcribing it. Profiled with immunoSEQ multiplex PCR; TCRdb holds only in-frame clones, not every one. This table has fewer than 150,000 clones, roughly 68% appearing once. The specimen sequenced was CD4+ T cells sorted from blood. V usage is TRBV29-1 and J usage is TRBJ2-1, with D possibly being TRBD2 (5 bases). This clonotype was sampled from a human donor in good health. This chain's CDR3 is CSVEIIGDEQFF. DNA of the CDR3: TGCAGCGTTGAAATAATCGGGGATGAGCAGTTCTTC.